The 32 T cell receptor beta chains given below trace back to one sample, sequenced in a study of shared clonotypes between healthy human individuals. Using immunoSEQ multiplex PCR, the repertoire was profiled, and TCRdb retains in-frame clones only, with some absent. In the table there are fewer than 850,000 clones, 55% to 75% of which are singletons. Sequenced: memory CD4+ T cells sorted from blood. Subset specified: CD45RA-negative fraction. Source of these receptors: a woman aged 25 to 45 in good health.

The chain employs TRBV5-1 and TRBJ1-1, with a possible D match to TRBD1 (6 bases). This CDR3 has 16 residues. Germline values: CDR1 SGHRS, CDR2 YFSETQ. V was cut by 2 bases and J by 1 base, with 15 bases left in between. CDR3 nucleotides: TGCGCCAGCAGCTTTACCGCCGGGACAAGGAACACTGAAGCTTTCTTT. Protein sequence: CASSFTAGTRNTEAFF. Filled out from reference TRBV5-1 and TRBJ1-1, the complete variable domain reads KAGVTQTPRYLIKTRGQQVTLSCSPISGHRSVSWYQQTPGQGLQFLFEYFSETQRNKGNFPGRFSGRQFSNSRSEMNVSTLELGDSALYLCASSFTAGTRNTEAFFGQGTRLTVV.

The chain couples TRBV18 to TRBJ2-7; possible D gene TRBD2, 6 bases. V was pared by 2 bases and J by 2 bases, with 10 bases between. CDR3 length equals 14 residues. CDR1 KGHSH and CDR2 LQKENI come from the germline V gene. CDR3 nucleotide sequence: TGTGCCAGCTCACCAAATAGCGGACCCTACGAGCAGTACTTC. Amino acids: CASSPNSGPYEQYF.

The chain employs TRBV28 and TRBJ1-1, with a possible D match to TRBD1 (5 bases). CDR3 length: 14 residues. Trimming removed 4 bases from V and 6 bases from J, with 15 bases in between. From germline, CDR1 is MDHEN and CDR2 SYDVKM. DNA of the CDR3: TGTGCCAGCAGTTCCCCAGGGTTAGGTCCTGAAGCTTTCTTT. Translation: CASSSPGLGPEAFF.

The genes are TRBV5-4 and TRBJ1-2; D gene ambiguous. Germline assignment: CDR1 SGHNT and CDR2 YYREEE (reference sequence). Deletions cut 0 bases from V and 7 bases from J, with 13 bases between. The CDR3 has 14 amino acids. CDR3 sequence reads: CASSLAIRGGGYTF. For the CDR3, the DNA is TGTGCCAGCAGCTTGGCCATCCGGGGAGGTGGCTACACCTTC.

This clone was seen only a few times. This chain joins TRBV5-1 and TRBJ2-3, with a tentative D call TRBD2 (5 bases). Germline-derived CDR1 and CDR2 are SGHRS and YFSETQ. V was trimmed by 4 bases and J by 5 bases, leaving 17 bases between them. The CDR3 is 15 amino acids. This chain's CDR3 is CASSPGIKPGDTQYF. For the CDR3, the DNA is TGCGCCAGCAGCCCCGGGATCAAACCCGGAGATACGCAGTATTTT.

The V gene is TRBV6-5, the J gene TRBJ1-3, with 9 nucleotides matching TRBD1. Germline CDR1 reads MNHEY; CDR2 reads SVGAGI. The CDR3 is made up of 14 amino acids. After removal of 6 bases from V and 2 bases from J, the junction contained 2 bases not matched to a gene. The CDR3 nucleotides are TGTGCCAGCAGACAGGGGGCGGCTGGAAACACCATATATTTT. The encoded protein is CASRQGAAGNTIYF.

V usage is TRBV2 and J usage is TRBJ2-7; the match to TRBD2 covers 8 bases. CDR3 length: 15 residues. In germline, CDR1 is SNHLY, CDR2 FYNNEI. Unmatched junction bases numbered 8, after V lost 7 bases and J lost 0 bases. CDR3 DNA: TGTGCCAGCACCCCTTGGACTAGCAGCTCCTACGAGCAGTACTTC. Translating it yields CASTPWTSSSYEQYF.

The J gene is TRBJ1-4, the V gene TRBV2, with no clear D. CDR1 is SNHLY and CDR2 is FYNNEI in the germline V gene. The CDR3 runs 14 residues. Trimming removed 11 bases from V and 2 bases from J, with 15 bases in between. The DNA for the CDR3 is TGTGCCTCCTGTGGGATTTGGACTAATGAAAAACTGTTTTTT. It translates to CASCGIWTNEKLFF.

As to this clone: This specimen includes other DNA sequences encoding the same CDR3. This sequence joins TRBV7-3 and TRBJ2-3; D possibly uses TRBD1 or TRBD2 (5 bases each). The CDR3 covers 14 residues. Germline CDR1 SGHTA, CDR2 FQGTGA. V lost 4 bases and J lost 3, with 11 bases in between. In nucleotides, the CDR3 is TGTGCCAGCAGCTCGGGGACCGCTACAGATACGCAGTATTTT. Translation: CASSSGTATDTQYF. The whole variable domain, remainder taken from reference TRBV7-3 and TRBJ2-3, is GAGVSQTPSNKVTEKGKYVELRCDPISGHTALYWYRQSLGQGPEFLIYFQGTGAADDSGLPNDRFFAVRPEGSVSTLKIQRTERGDSAVYLCASSSGTATDTQYFGPGTRLTVL.

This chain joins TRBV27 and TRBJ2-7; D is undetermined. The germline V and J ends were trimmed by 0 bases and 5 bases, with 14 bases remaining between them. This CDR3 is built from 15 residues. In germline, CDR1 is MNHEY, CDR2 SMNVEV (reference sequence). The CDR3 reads CASSLSLLGLHEQYF. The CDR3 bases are TGTGCCAGCAGTTTATCTTTATTAGGGTTGCACGAGCAGTACTTC.

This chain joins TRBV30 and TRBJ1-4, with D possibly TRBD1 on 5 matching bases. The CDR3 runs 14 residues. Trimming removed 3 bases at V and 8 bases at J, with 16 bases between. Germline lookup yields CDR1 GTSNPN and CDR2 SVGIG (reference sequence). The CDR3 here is CAWRKTGTPEKLFF. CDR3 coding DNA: TGTGCCTGGAGGAAGACCGGGACCCCCGAAAAACTGTTTTTT.

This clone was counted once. CDR3 sequence reads: CASSLGGNSEAFF. DNA for the CDR3: TGTGCCAGCAGCTTGGGTGGAAATTCTGAAGCTTTCTTT. The chain combines TRBV5-4 with TRBJ1-1; D gene ambiguous. V was clipped by 0 bases and J by 6 bases, with 9 bases between them. This CDR3 spans 13 amino acids. The V gene's germline CDR1 is SGHNT and CDR2 YYREEE (reference sequence).

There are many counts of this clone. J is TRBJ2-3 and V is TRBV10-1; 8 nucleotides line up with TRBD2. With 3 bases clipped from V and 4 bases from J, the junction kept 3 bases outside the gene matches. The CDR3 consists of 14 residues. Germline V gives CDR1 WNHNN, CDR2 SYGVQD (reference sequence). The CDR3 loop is CASSESGRSDTQYF. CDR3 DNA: TGCGCCAGCAGTGAAAGCGGGAGATCAGATACGCAGTATTTT.

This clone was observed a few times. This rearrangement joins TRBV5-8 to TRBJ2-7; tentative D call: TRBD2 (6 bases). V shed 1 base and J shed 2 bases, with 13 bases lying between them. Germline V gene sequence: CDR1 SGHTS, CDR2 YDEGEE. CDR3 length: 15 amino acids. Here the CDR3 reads CASSLYAGGTYEQYF. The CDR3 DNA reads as TGTGCCAGCAGCTTGTATGCTGGCGGGACCTACGAGCAGTACTTC.

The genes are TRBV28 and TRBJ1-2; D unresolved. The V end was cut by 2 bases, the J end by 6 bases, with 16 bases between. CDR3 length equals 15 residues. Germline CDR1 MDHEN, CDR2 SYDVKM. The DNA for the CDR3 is TGTGCCAGCAGTTTAATGTACGGGGAAGTGAATGGCTACACCTTC. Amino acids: CASSLMYGEVNGYTF.

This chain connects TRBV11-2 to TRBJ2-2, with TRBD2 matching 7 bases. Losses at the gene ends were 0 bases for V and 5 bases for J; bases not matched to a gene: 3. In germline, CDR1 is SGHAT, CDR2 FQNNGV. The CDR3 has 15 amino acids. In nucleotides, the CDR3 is TGTGCCAGCAGCTTAGAACTAGCGTTTACCGGGGAGCTGTTTTTT. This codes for CASSLELAFTGELFF.

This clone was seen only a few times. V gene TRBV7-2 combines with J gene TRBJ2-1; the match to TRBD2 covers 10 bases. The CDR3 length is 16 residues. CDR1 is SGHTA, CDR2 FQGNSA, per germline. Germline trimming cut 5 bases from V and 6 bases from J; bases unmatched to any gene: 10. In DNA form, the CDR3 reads TGTGCCAGCAGCCGACTACTAGCGGGAAGGGTCAATGAGCAGTTCTTC. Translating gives CASSRLLAGRVNEQFF.

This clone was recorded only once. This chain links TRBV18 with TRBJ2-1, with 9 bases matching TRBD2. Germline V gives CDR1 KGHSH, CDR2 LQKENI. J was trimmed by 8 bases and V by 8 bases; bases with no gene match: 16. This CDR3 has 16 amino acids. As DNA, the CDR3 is TGTGCCAGCACTGCCTTTAGCGGGAGAGCTCGGGATGAGCAGTTCTTC. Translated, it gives CASTAFSGRARDEQFF.

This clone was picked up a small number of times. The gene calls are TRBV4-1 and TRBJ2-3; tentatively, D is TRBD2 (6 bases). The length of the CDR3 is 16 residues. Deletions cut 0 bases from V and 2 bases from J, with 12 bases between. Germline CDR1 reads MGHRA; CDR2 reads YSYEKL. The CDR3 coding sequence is TGCGCCAGCAGCCAAGACCTTTGGGACTCCACAGATACGCAGTATTTT. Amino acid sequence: CASSQDLWDSTDTQYF.

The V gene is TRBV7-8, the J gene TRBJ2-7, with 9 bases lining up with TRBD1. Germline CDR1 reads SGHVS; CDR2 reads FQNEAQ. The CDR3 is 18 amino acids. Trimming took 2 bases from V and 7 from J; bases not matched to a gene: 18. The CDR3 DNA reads TGTGCCAGCAGCTTACAGGATGGAGGGGGGACAGGGACCTCTGAGCAGTACTTC. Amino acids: CASSLQDGGGTGTSEQYF. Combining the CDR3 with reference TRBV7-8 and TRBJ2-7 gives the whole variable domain GAGVSQSPRYKVAKRGQDVALRCDPISGHVSLFWYQQALGQGPEFLTYFQNEAQLDKSGLPSDRFFAERPEGSVSTLKIQRTQQEDSAVYLCASSLQDGGGTGTSEQYFGPGTRLTVT.

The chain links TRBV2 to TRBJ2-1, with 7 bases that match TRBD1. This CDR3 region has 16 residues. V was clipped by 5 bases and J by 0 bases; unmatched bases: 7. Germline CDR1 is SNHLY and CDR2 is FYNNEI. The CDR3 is CASSRQGTSSYNEQFF. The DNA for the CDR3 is TGTGCCAGCAGTAGACAGGGTACAAGCTCCTACAATGAGCAGTTCTTC.

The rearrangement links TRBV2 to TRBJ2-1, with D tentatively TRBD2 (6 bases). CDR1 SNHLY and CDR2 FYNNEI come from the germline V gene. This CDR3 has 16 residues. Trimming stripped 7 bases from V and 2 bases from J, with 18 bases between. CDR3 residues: CASMGGVAVTYNEQFF. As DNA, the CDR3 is TGTGCCAGCATGGGCGGGGTAGCGGTTACCTACAATGAGCAGTTCTTC.

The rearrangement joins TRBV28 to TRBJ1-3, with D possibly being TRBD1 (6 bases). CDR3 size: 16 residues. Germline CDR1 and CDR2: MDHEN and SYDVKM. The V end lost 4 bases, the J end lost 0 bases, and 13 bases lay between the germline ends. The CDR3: CASSSGGQHSGNTIYF. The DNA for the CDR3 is TGTGCCAGCAGTTCAGGAGGACAGCACTCTGGAAACACCATATATTTT. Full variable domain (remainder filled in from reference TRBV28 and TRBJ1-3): DVKVTQSSRYLVKRTGEKVFLECVQDMDHENMFWYRQDPGLGLRLIYFSYDVKMKEKGDIPEGYSVSREKKERFSLILESASTNQTSMYLCASSSGGQHSGNTIYFGEGSWLTVV.

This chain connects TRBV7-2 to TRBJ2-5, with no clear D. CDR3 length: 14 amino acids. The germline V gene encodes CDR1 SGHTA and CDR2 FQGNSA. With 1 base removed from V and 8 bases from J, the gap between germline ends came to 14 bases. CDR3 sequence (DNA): TGTGCCAGCAGCTTAGGAGGCGGTCCCGGAACCCAGTACTTC. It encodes CASSLGGGPGTQYF.

CDR3 DNA sequence: TGTGCCAGCAGCTCATCAGACAGGGGTGGAAACACCATATATTTT. It is translated as CASSSSDRGGNTIYF. V and J are TRBV7-2 and TRBJ1-3; 8 bases align to TRBD1. The CDR3 is 15 residues long. V shed 4 bases, J shed 3 bases, and the junction held 5 bases outside the gene matches. CDR1 is SGHTA, CDR2 FQGNSA, per germline. The full variable domain, with the rest looked up from reference TRBV7-2 and TRBJ1-3, is GAGVSQSPSNKVTEKGKDVELRCDPISGHTALYWYRQSLGQGLEFLIYFQGNSAPDKSGLPSDRFSAERTGGSVSTLTIQRTQQEDSAVYLCASSSSDRGGNTIYFGEGSWLTVV.

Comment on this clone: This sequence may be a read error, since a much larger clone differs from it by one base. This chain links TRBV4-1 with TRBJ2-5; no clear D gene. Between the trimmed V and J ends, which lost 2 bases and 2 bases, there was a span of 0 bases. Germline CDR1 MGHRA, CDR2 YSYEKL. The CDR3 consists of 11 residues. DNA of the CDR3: TGCGCCAGCAGCCAACAAGAGACCCAGTACTTC. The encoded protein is CASSQQETQYF.

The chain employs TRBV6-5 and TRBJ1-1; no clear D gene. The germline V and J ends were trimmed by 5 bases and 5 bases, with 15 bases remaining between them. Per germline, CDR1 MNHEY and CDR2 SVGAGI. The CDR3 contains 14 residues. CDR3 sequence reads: CASSATGLGTEAFF. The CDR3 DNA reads TGTGCCAGCAGTGCGACCGGTTTGGGGACTGAAGCTTTCTTT.

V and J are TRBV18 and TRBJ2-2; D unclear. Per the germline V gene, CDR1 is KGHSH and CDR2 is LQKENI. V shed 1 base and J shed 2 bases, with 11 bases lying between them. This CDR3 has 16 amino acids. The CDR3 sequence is CASSPRTIPNTGELFF. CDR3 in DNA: TGTGCCAGCTCACCACGGACCATACCAAACACCGGGGAGCTGTTTTTT.

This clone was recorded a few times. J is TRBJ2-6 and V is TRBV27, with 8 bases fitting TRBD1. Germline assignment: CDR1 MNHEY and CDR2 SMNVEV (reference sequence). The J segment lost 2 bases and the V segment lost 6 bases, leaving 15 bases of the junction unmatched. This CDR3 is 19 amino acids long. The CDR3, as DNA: TGTGCCAGCAGACGAACCCCAGGGGGCGCGTCTCCTGGGGCCAACGTCCTGACTTTC. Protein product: CASRRTPGGASPGANVLTF. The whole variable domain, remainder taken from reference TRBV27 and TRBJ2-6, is EAQVTQNPRYLITVTGKKLTVTCSQNMNHEYMSWYRQDPGLGLRQIYYSMNVEVTDKGDVPEGYKVSRKEKRNFPLILESPSPNQTSLYFCASRRTPGGASPGANVLTFGAGSRLTVL.

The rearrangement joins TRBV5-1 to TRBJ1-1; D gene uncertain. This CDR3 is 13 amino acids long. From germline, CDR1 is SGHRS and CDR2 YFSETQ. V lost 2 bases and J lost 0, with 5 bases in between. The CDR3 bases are TGCGCCAGCAGCTTTACCATGAACACTGAAGCTTTCTTT. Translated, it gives CASSFTMNTEAFF. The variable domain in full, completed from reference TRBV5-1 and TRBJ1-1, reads KAGVTQTPRYLIKTRGQQVTLSCSPISGHRSVSWYQQTPGQGLQFLFEYFSETQRNKGNFPGRFSGRQFSNSRSEMNVSTLELGDSALYLCASSFTMNTEAFFGQGTRLTVV.

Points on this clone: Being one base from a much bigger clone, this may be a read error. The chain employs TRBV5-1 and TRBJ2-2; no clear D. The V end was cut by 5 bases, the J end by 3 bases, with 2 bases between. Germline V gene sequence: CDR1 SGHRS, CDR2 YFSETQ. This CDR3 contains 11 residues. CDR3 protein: CASRDTGELFF. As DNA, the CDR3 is TGCGCCAGCAGGGACACCGGGGAGCTGTTTTTT.

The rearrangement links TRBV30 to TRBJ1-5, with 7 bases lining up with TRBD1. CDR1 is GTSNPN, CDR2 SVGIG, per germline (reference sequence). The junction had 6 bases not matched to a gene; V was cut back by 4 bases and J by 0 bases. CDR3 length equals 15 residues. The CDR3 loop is CAWNSQGTSNQPQHF. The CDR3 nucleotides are TGTGCCTGGAATTCACAGGGGACTAGCAATCAGCCCCAGCATTTT.